This T cell receptor beta chain was observed in a study of cytomegalovirus exposure and HLA in healthy donors. Study-level findings and limits: Later analysis showed TCR association rates varying by HLA locus, highest for DRB1 and lowest for HLA-C.

This clone has a handful of counts. Its antigen is unidentified. The PCR had 60 Vbeta and 13 Jbeta primers. TCRdb's table, derived via immunoSEQ multiplex PCR, lists solely in-frame clones and lacks some. Here the sample spans approximately 150,000 clones, approximately 78% being singletons. Germline V gene lookup returns CDR1 MNHEY and CDR2 SVGAGI. Trimming cost V 5 bases and J 5 bases; bases outside gene matches: 8. The CDR3 covers 14 residues. The receptor was derived from a woman under 40 in good health and CMV-seropositive. V gene TRBV6-5 combines with J gene TRBJ1-1; 7 positions match TRBD1. The sample taken for sequencing was PBMCs. The CDR3 DNA reads as TGTGCCAGCAGTCCCACAGGGGTTGGTACTGAAGCTTTCTTT. Translation gives CASSPTGVGTEAFF.